The rows below give T cell receptor beta chains drawn from one sample of a study of blood T cell repertoires in COVID-19. Repertoires were generated with immunoSEQ multiplex PCR, while TCRdb's copy carries only in-frame clones and drops some. The table lists about 260,000 clones, 85% to 90% of them singletons. The source material was peripheral blood. The source is a woman aged 55 to 70 with COVID-19, enrolled during active disease. Both conserved end residues are part of each CDR3. The D gene is left open where the match is weak. Only some rows state a clone size, as once, few, many or a class for expanded clones.

v_call	clone_size	d_call	j_call	cdr3_nt	cdr3_aa
TRBV28	.	.	TRBJ1-2	TGTGCCAGCAGGCCAGGAAACTATGGCTACACCTTC	CASRPGNYGYTF
TRBV4-1	.	.	TRBJ2-5	TGCGCCAGCAGCCAAGATCCTGAAGCTGAGACCCAGTACTTC	CASSQDPEAETQYF
TRBV3-1/TRBV3-2	.	.	TRBJ2-7	TGTGCCAGCAGCCGTGGCAGCGCCTACGAGCAGTACTTC	CASSRGSAYEQYF
TRBV24-1	.	TRBD1	TRBJ2-5	TGTGCCACCAGTGACCAGGACAGGGACGAAGAGACCCAGTACTTC	CATSDQDRDEETQYF
TRBV5-1	.	TRBD2	TRBJ2-1	TGCGCCAGCAGGCGCGAGGGACTAGCGACGGAGGAGCAGTTCTTC	CASRREGLATEEQFF
TRBV9	.	.	TRBJ2-2	TGTGCCAGCAGTGGGGGGACTTGGAACACCGGGGAGCTGTTTTTT	CASSGGTWNTGELFF
TRBV6-5	.	.	TRBJ2-4	TGTGCCAGCAGCGATTACGGGAACATTCAGTACTTC	CASSDYGNIQYF
TRBV19	.	.	TRBJ1-1	TGTGCCAGTAGACAGGGTAGGGCCATGAACACTGAAGCTTTCTTT	CASRQGRAMNTEAFF
TRBV6-2/TRBV6-3	.	TRBD1	TRBJ1-4	TGTGCCAGCAGTTACTCCACGACAGGGTTCGATGAAAAACTGTTTTTT	CASSYSTTGFDEKLFF
TRBV15	.	TRBD1	TRBJ1-2	TGTGCCACCAGCTCAAGGACAGGCCAAGGCTACACCTTC	CATSSRTGQGYTF
TRBV27	once	TRBD1	TRBJ2-7	TGTGCCAGCAGCAACGACCGGACAGGGGTAGTGGAGCAGTACTTC	CASSNDRTGVVEQYF
TRBV4-1	.	TRBD1	TRBJ1-1	TGCGCCAGCAGTCCCGGTCGTACAGGGGGTCGAACTGAAGCTTTCTTT	CASSPGRTGGRTEAFF
TRBV15	.	.	TRBJ2-3	TGTGCCACCAGCAGACAAGGGCAGGGTAACACAGATACGCAGTATTTT	CATSRQGQGNTDTQYF
TRBV9	.	TRBD1	TRBJ2-7	TGTGCCAGCAGCGCCAGGGGGAGCTCCTACGAGCAGTACTTC	CASSARGSSYEQYF
TRBV25-1	.	.	TRBJ2-1	TGTGCCAGCAATAGCGGAAGCTTTACCTACAATGAGCAGTTCTTC	CASNSGSFTYNEQFF
TRBV30	.	TRBD1	TRBJ1-6	TGTGCCTGGAGTCCGTCAGGGGGCTCCTATAATTCACCCCTCCACTTT	CAWSPSGGSYNSPLHF
TRBV25-1	.	TRBD1	TRBJ1-4	TGTGCCAGCAGAAGGACAGGGGTCGCGACTAATGAAAAACTGTTTTTT	CASRRTGVATNEKLFF